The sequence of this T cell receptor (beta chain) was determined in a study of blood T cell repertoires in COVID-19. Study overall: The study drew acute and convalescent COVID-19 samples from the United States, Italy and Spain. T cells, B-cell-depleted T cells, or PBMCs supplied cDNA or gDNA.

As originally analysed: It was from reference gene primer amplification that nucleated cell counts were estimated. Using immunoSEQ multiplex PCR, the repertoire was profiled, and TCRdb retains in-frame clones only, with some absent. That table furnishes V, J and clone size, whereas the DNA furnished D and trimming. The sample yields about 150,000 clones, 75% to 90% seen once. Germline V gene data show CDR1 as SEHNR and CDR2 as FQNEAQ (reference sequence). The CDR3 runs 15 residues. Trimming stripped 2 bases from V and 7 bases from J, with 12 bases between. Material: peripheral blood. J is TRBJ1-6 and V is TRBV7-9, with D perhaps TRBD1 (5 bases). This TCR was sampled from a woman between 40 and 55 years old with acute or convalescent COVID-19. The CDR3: CASSLKGRVNSPLHF. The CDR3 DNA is TGTGCCAGCAGCTTAAAAGGCAGGGTAAATTCACCCCTCCACTTT.